This TCR beta chain stems from a study of cytomegalovirus exposure and HLA in healthy donors. Notes on the study in general: A few of the chains that were CMV-associated were confirmed in vitro to be specific for CMV antigens. Reportedly, HLA-A and HLA-B alleles of most subjects were accurately predicted from TCR beta. The authors listed some 150 TCR beta chains as cytomegalovirus-associated.

As concerns this clone: Its specificity is unknown.

Trimming took 3 bases from V and 6 from J, leaving 5 bases between them. Germline CDR1 KGHSH, CDR2 LQKENI. The CDR3 totals 12 residues. 13 Jbeta primers and 60 Vbeta primers were used for the PCR. Here immunoSEQ multiplex PCR was the method, and the copy in TCRdb shows in-frame clones only, minus some. The sample yields 200,000 or so clones, approximately 83% seen once. The receptor's source is a boy aged 2 to 10 in good health and CMV-seronegative. The gene calls are TRBV18 and TRBJ2-2; D gene ambiguous. Specimen: PBMCs. The CDR3 region has the DNA TGTGCCAGCTCACCCGGTCCCGGGGAGCTGTTTTTT. Its translation is CASSPGPGELFF.